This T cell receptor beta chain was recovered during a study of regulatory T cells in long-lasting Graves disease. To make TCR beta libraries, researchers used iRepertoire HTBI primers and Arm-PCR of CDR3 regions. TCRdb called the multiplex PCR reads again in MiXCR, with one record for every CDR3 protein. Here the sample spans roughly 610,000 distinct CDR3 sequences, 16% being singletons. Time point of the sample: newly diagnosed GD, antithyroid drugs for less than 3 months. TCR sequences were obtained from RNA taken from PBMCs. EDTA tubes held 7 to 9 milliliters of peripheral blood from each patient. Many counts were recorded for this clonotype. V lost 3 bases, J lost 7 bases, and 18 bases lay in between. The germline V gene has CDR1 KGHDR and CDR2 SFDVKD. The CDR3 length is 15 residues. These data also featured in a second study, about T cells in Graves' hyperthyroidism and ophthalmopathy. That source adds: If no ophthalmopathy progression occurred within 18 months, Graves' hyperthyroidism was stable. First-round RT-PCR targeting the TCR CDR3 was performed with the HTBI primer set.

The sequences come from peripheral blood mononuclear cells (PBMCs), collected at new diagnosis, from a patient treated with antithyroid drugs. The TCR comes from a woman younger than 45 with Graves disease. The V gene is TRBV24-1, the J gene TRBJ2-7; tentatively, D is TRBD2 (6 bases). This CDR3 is CATSDGGGNPWEQYF. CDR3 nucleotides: TGTGCCACCAGTGATGGTGGCGGGAACCCGTGGGAGCAGTACTTC.